This paragraph covers one T cell receptor (beta chain) sequence. Its specificity is not known. The data belong to a study of spatial heterogeneity in lung cancer. Whole-study context: Detected beta-chain sequences consistently exceeded alpha-chain sequences. Study-level results: Tallies of expanded TCRs, which were sorted into ubiquitous and regional groups, correlated with counts of ubiquitous and regional nonsynonymous mutations, respectively. Counts of expanded intratumoral alpha and beta TCRs tracked tumor mutation counts.

The study tagged each TCR cDNA molecule with a unique molecular identifier. One entry per CDR3 protein results from TCRdb running MiXCR on the 5' RACE reads. The table shows about 100,000 distinct CDR3 sequences, with around 4.8% occurring only once. Time point: sample taken at primary tumor resection. Whole RNA came from tumor, nontumor lung or frozen PBMC and was sequenced without being sorted. V dropped 0 bases and J dropped 10 bases, with 14 bases sitting between them. This CDR3 spans 14 amino acids. Germline-derived CDR1 and CDR2 are MNHNS and SASEGT. The rearrangement joins TRBV6-1 to TRBJ2-3; D is undetermined. The clonotype originates from a male donor with early-stage non-small cell lung cancer. The starting material was lung tumor tissue, obtained at surgery. The CDR3 here is CASSEARTAIPQYF. CDR3 bases: TGTGCCAGCAGTGAAGCGCGGACGGCCATCCCGCAGTATTTT.